The rows below give T cell receptor beta chains drawn from one sample of a study of cytomegalovirus exposure and HLA in healthy donors. Sequencing was performed with immunoSEQ multiplex PCR; in TCRdb, only in-frame clones are kept and a portion is missing. The sample yields 180,000 or so clones, around nine tenths seen once. Sequenced input: PBMCs. The receptors originated from a man under 40 in good health and CMV-seropositive. CDR3s include the opening cysteine and the closing phenylalanine or tryptophan. D genes are given only for firm matches. Clone size is not always given. Where it is, it says once, few, many or a class for expanded clones.

clone_size | j_call | d_call | v_call | cdr3_aa | cdr3_nt
NA | TRBJ1-5 | TRBD1 | TRBV7-8 | CASSPGQGRSNQPQHF | TGTGCCAGCAGCCCAGGACAGGGGAGAAGCAATCAGCCCCAGCATTTT
NA | TRBJ1-1 | NA | TRBV7-2 | CASSSVRASTEAFF | TGTGCCAGCAGCTCCGTCAGGGCGTCCACTGAAGCTTTCTTT
NA | TRBJ1-5 | NA | TRBV28 | CASSLWTSSNQPQHF | TGTGCCAGCAGCCTCTGGACAAGTAGCAATCAGCCCCAGCATTTT
NA | TRBJ1-2 | NA | TRBV27 | CASSLSDRYPEGYTF | TGTGCCAGCAGTTTATCAGACAGGTATCCTGAGGGCTACACCTTC
NA | TRBJ1-1 | NA | TRBV4-3 | CASSPNGGTQAFF | TGCGCCAGCAGCCCCAATGGTGGGACCCAAGCTTTCTTT
NA | TRBJ1-1 | NA | TRBV20-1 | CSAHLAERAFF | TGCAGTGCCCATCTAGCGGAGCGAGCTTTCTTT
NA | TRBJ2-2 | NA | TRBV7-7 | CASSLIPGELFF | TGTGCTAGCAGCTTAATTCCCGGGGAGCTGTTTTTT
NA | TRBJ1-1 | NA | TRBV9 | CASSRDPGSEAFF | TGTGCCAGCAGCCGGGATCCGGGGTCTGAAGCTTTCTTT
NA | TRBJ1-1 | NA | TRBV11-1 | CASSLQGFNTEAFF | TGTGCCAGCAGCTTGCAGGGATTCAACACTGAAGCTTTCTTT
NA | TRBJ2-4 | NA | TRBV5-6 | CASSFRVQGRGKNIQYF | TGTGCCAGCAGCTTCCGTGTACAGGGAAGGGGTAAAAACATTCAGTACTTC
few | TRBJ2-1 | NA | TRBV7-3 | CASSPDHRVPEQFF | TGTGCCAGCAGCCCGGATCACAGGGTACCTGAGCAGTTCTTC
NA | TRBJ2-2 | NA | TRBV4-1 | CASSYSEGSGELFF | TGCGCCAGCAGCTATTCGGAGGGAAGCGGGGAGCTGTTTTTT
few | TRBJ2-7 | NA | TRBV6-5 | CASSTRNYEQYF | TGTGCCAGCAGTACCCGGAACTACGAGCAGTACTTC
few | TRBJ2-5 | NA | TRBV10-3 | CATKKDLGETQYF | TGTGCCACTAAGAAGGACTTAGGAGAGACCCAGTACTTC
NA | TRBJ1-1 | TRBD1 | TRBV29-1 | CSVEDRGRKNTEAFF | TGCAGCGTTGAAGATAGGGGGCGTAAAAACACTGAAGCTTTCTTT
few | TRBJ1-1 | NA | TRBV5-1 | CASSSPGGIQNTEAFF | TGCGCCAGCAGCTCCCCCGGGGGGATCCAGAACACTGAAGCTTTCTTT
NA | TRBJ1-6 | TRBD1 | TRBV5-1 | CASSSPGTGYSPLHF | TGCGCCAGCAGCTCTCCCGGGACAGGTTATTCACCCCTCCACTTT
NA | TRBJ2-7 | NA | TRBV4-1 | CASSQVPGHYEQYF | TGCGCCAGCAGCCAAGTCCCAGGGCACTACGAGCAGTACTTC
NA | TRBJ2-5 | NA | TRBV27 | CASSLSGVETQYF | TGTGCCAGCAGTTTGTCAGGGGTTGAGACCCAGTACTTC
NA | TRBJ1-6 | NA | TRBV9 | CASSVGGGSPLHF | TGTGCCAGCAGCGTCGGGGGTGGTTCACCCCTCCACTTT
NA | TRBJ2-1 | NA | TRBV7-3 | CASCPVTLPTYNEQFF | TGTGCCAGCTGTCCAGTTACACTTCCCACCTACAATGAGCAGTTCTTC
NA | TRBJ1-1 | NA | TRBV7-3 | CASSSFGGAEAFF | TGTGCCAGCAGCTCATTTGGTGGAGCCGAAGCTTTCTTT
NA | TRBJ2-2 | NA | TRBV29-1 | CSVELGTTSNTGELFF | TGCAGCGTTGAGCTAGGGACCACCAGCAACACCGGGGAGCTGTTTTTT
NA | TRBJ2-6 | TRBD1 | TRBV7-7 | CASSARQGLSSGANVLTF | TGTGCCAGCAGCGCCCGACAGGGTCTGAGCTCTGGGGCCAACGTCCTGACTTTC
NA | TRBJ2-4 | NA | TRBV28 | CASSLRRGSNIQYF | TGTGCCAGCAGTTTAAGGCGCGGTTCTAACATTCAGTACTTC
NA | TRBJ2-7 | TRBD2 | TRBV6-6 | CASSYGGLAGRYEQYF | TGTGCCAGCAGTTACGGGGGACTAGCGGGGCGGTACGAGCAGTACTTC
NA | TRBJ1-4 | NA | TRBV7-9 | CASSRTVRNEKLFF | TGTGCCAGCAGCCGGACAGTCAGGAATGAAAAACTGTTTTTT
NA | TRBJ2-7 | TRBD2 | TRBV4-3 | CASSQNSGGSSYEQYF | TGCGCCAGCAGCCAAAATAGCGGGGGAAGCTCCTACGAGCAGTACTTC
NA | TRBJ1-2 | NA | TRBV19 | CASSIAAGLRDYGYTF | TGTGCCAGTAGTATAGCGGCCGGGCTCAGGGACTATGGCTACACCTTC
NA | TRBJ1-1 | NA | TRBV10-3 | CAISQQGGGTEAFF | TGTGCCATCAGTCAACAGGGAGGCGGCACTGAAGCTTTCTTT
NA | TRBJ2-2 | NA | TRBV9 | CASSVDGTITGELFF | TGTGCCAGCAGCGTCGACGGGACAATCACCGGGGAGCTGTTTTTT
NA | TRBJ2-7 | TRBD2 | TRBV6-5 | CASSKTSGLAYEQYF | TGTGCCAGCAGTAAGACTAGCGGTCTTGCCTACGAGCAGTACTTC
NA | TRBJ2-1 | TRBD2 | TRBV9 | CASSVVLAGSNEQFF | TGTGCCAGCAGCGTAGTACTAGCGGGGAGCAATGAGCAGTTCTTC
NA | TRBJ2-2 | NA | TRBV7-2 | CASSLLWNTGELFF | TGTGCCAGCAGCTTACTTTGGAACACCGGGGAGCTGTTTTTT
NA | TRBJ2-6 | NA | TRBV5-1 | CASSLTTGYGANVLTF | TGCGCCAGCAGCTTGACCACAGGGTACGGGGCCAACGTCCTGACTTTC
NA | TRBJ2-4 | NA | TRBV30 | CAWNLGGVTQYF | TGTGCCTGGAATCTGGGGGGAGTGACTCAGTACTTC
NA | TRBJ2-7 | TRBD1 | TRBV11-2 | CASSPTTPGQGKGEQYF | TGTGCCAGCAGCCCTACAACCCCGGGACAGGGCAAAGGGGAGCAGTACTTC
few | TRBJ2-7 | NA | TRBV5-5 | CASSSPRTATDEQYF | TGTGCCAGCAGCTCACCCAGGACAGCGACGGACGAGCAGTACTTC
NA | TRBJ1-2 | NA | TRBV5-6 | CASSLPRANYGYTF | TGTGCCAGCAGCTTACCCAGGGCTAACTATGGCTACACCTTC
NA | TRBJ2-5 | NA | TRBV7-7 | CASSPTTSVQTQYF | TGTGCTAGCAGCCCAACAACTAGTGTTCAGACCCAGTACTTC
NA | TRBJ2-1 | NA | TRBV29-1 | CSVQAPEVDNEQFF | TGCAGCGTCCAGGCCCCTGAAGTGGACAATGAGCAGTTCTTC
NA | TRBJ2-7 | NA | TRBV11-1 | CASSPDPSSPYEQYF | TGTGCCAGCAGCCCCGACCCCTCGAGCCCCTACGAGCAGTACTTC
NA | TRBJ1-2 | TRBD1 | TRBV19 | CASSRTGDYGYTF | TGTGCCAGTAGTCGGACAGGGGATTATGGCTACACCTTC
NA | TRBJ1-5 | NA | TRBV18 | CASSPAGQSNQPQHF | TGTGCCAGCTCACCGGCAGGGCAAAGCAATCAGCCCCAGCATTTT
NA | TRBJ2-1 | NA | TRBV4-3 | CASSQHRVKGNEQFF | TGCGCCAGCAGCCAACACAGGGTCAAGGGGAATGAGCAGTTCTTC
NA | TRBJ1-2 | TRBD1 | TRBV19 | CASRDTGGRDGYTF | TGTGCCAGTAGGGATACAGGGGGCCGGGATGGCTACACCTTC
NA | TRBJ2-7 | TRBD1 | TRBV19 | CASRDRVEQYF | TGTGCCAGCCGTGACAGGGTCGAGCAGTACTTC
NA | TRBJ2-5 | TRBD1 | TRBV6-5 | CASKSGTGNQETQYF | TGTGCCAGCAAATCCGGGACAGGGAATCAAGAGACCCAGTACTTC
NA | TRBJ1-2 | NA | TRBV6-6 | CASTKPGGVYGYTF | TGTGCCAGCACCAAACCCGGGGGCGTCTATGGCTACACCTTC
NA | TRBJ2-1 | NA | TRBV15 | CATSRDYRSEQFF | TGTGCCACCAGCAGAGATTATAGAAGTGAGCAGTTCTTC
NA | TRBJ2-1 | TRBD1 | TRBV28 | CASSQRTGNYNEQFF | TGTGCCAGCAGCCAGAGGACAGGAAACTACAATGAGCAGTTCTTC
NA | TRBJ1-1 | NA | TRBV11-3 | CASSDPGEAFF | TGTGCCAGCAGCGATCCGGGAGAAGCTTTCTTT
NA | TRBJ1-1 | NA | TRBV19 | CASSILVLNTEAFF | TGTGCCAGTAGTATACTGGTCCTGAACACTGAAGCTTTCTTT
NA | TRBJ2-1 | TRBD2 | TRBV2 | CASSLAGGGYEQFF | TGTGCCAGCAGTCTAGCGGGGGGAGGCTATGAGCAGTTCTTC
few | TRBJ2-1 | TRBD2 | TRBV28 | CASSLAGGRNEQFF | TGTGCCAGCAGTTTAGCGGGAGGGAGGAATGAGCAGTTCTTC
NA | TRBJ2-5 | NA | TRBV7-6 | CASSFGVPRAQETQYF | TGTGCCAGCAGCTTTGGGGTCCCGAGGGCTCAAGAGACCCAGTACTTC
NA | TRBJ1-2 | NA | TRBV5-4 | CASSLDGRVGGYTF | TGTGCCAGCAGCTTGGATGGCAGGGTGGGGGGCTACACCTTC
NA | TRBJ1-4 | NA | TRBV4-3 | CASSQDGRIGGSNEKLFF | TGCGCCAGCAGCCAAGATGGGAGGATAGGAGGGTCTAATGAAAAACTGTTTTTT
NA | TRBJ1-1 | NA | TRBV28 | CASSNRGRGTEAFF | TGTGCCAGCAGTAACCGTGGCAGAGGCACTGAAGCTTTCTTT
NA | TRBJ2-5 | TRBD2 | TRBV28 | CASSRGLAGGVGFQETQYF | TGTGCCAGCAGCCGCGGACTAGCGGGAGGGGTAGGCTTCCAAGAGACCCAGTACTTC